This T cell receptor (beta chain) appears in the sequencing data of a study of blood T cell repertoires in COVID-19 (dated by TCRdb to about 2020). As for the study more broadly: Collaborator samples came from the United States, Italy and Spain and covered acute and convalescent phases of COVID-19. The prospective study material was composed of cDNA or gDNA derived from T cells, B-cell-depleted T cells, or PBMCs. The dataset comprised deeply sampled blood TCRbeta repertoires from subjects exposed to, actively infected with, or recovered from COVID-19. The repertoires were released in a freely available public database intended as a resource for research on the immune response to SARS-CoV-2. Samples came from the ongoing ImmuneRACE study (first 160 participants) plus 1,254 subjects from 6 global collaborators. A de-identified subject ID, COVID-19 status, age in years and sex were almost always included in the sample metadata. Where HLA class I and class II types were available, the types were taken from metadata supplied by the sample provider, not from assay-based typing. Points the paper makes about the study in general: How much clinical and demographic metadata was included differed by source and by participant, and the metadata was provided uncurated.

In its sample, this clone was seen a few times. Its antigen is not yet known. No quality values exist for individual bases; no much larger clone is one base distant. CDR1 ENHRY and CDR2 SYGVKD are derived from the germline V gene. The CDR3 runs 14 amino acids, cysteine and phenylalanine included. Kept here is only the CDR3 DNA, which spans 42 bases and is read in frame from base 1. Trimmed from V: 4 bases; trimmed from J: 3 bases; junction bases lacking a gene match: 5. TCRbeta CDR3 regions were amplified from genomic DNA using the immunoSEQ Assay, a bias-controlled multiplex PCR. As for the original processing: Within the assay, amplification of reference gene primers was used to estimate how many nucleated cells each sample contained. Sequence reads were collapsed and filtered to measure the absolute abundance of every unique TCRbeta CDR3 rearrangement. For each sample, productive Simpson clonality was calculated as the square root of Simpson's diversity index across productive rearrangements. Not all clones reach the TCRdb copy of this immuneACCESS table, which keeps in-frame sequences only. Checked studies attribute under half of the gap to unresolved V genes and leave the rest unexplained. The V and J calls and clone size are taken from that table; D and trimming were inferred from the DNA. Present in this sample are 250,000 to 350,000 clones, around 90% of which were seen just once. The top ten clones comprise around 10% of the sample.

Participants in the prospective study were aged about 18 to 89 years, lived in about two dozen United States geographic areas, and enrolled through a virtual design. In the prospective study, cohorts were assigned on the basis of participant-reported clinical history obtained from a screening survey and a study questionnaire. For ImmuneRACE Cohort 3, a participant was defined as recovered based on two consecutive negative NP/OP PCR tests, clearance by a healthcare professional, or resolution of symptoms. Each participant in the prospective study had whole blood, serum and a nasopharyngeal or oropharyngeal swab collected by mobile phlebotomists. Over a 2-month period, participants in the prospective study had the option of providing additional blood draws and questionnaires. Before DNA extraction, prospective study blood samples were shipped either frozen or at room temperature.

The receptor was derived from a woman aged 18-29 years who had recovered from COVID-19. The sample consisted of PBMCs or T cells enriched from blood (not recorded which). The receptor chain draws on TRBV10-3 and TRBJ2-7, with 8 junctional bases fitting TRBD2. The nucleotide sequence reads as follows: TGTGCCATCAGTGTTTCAGCGGGAGACTACGAGCAGTACTTC. Translated, it gives CAISVSAGDYEQYF.